The rows below give T cell receptor beta chains drawn from one sample of a study of control samples from healthy donors and cancer patients. Libraries were prepared by immunoSEQ multiplex PCR; TCRdb keeps only in-frame clonotypes and omits some of them. The sample gives 130,000 to 150,000 clones, around nine tenths of which show up once; approximately 10% is in the top ten. Sequencing was performed on blood. Source of these receptors: a man aged 25 to 40 in good health. The CDR3 runs from the conserved cysteine through the conserved F or W. The D gene is left open where the match is weak. The size of a clone is reported for some rows only, either as once, few or many, or as a class for expanded clones.

>TRBV3-1/TRBV3-2|TRBD1|TRBJ1-6|NA
CASRLSGTAINYNSPLHF
TGTGCCAGCAGGCTAAGCGGGACAGCCATAAATTATAATTCACCCCTCCACTTT
>TRBV29-1|TRBD1|TRBJ2-7|NA
CSVEGQASYEQYF
TGCAGCGTTGAGGGACAGGCCTCCTACGAGCAGTACTTC
>TRBV27|TRBD1|TRBJ2-7|NA
CASSLTGIYEQYF
TGTGCCAGCAGTTTGACAGGGATCTACGAGCAGTACTTC
>TRBV4-2|NA|TRBJ2-5|NA
CASSQDWSGGETQYF
TGTGCCAGCAGCCAAGATTGGTCAGGGGGGGAGACCCAGTACTTC
>TRBV7-9|NA|TRBJ2-1|NA
CASSFGTAEQFF
TGTGCCAGCAGCTTCGGGACGGCTGAGCAGTTCTTC
>TRBV29-1|TRBD2|TRBJ2-7|NA
CSVGTSGSYEQYF
TGCAGCGTCGGGACTAGCGGCTCCTACGAGCAGTACTTC
>TRBV3-1/TRBV3-2|NA|TRBJ2-5|few
CASKGRTGIETQYF
TGTGCCAGCAAAGGGAGGACGGGAATAGAGACCCAGTACTTC
>TRBV13|NA|TRBJ2-7|NA
CASSFYGRYEQYF
TGTGCCAGCAGCTTTTATGGGCGTTACGAGCAGTACTTC
>TRBV7-2|TRBD1|TRBJ1-5|once
CASSFRTGDNQPQHF
TGTGCCAGCAGCTTTCGGACAGGGGACAATCAGCCCCAGCATTTT
>TRBV30|TRBD1|TRBJ2-5|NA
CAWRGTGSGETQYF
TGTGCCTGGAGGGGGACAGGGTCAGGGGAGACCCAGTACTTC
>TRBV11-2|TRBD2|TRBJ2-7|NA
CASSFLAGGRHEQYF
TGTGCCAGCAGCTTCCTAGCGGGAGGGCGTCACGAGCAGTACTTC
>TRBV6-5|NA|TRBJ2-1|NA
CASSYGGEPFF
TGTGCCAGCAGTTACGGCGGGGAACCGTTCTTC
>TRBV7-9|NA|TRBJ1-3|NA
CASSSWTGGNTIYF
TGTGCCAGCAGCTCCTGGACCGGAGGAAACACCATATATTTT
>TRBV11-3|TRBD2|TRBJ2-5|NA
CASSSGTSGGETQYF
TGTGCCAGCAGCTCCGGGACTAGCGGGGGAGAGACCCAGTACTTC
>TRBV28|TRBD1|TRBJ2-3|NA
CASSSTGGALLAQYF
TGTGCCAGCAGTTCGACAGGGGGCGCCTTATTGGCGCAGTATTTT
>TRBV27|NA|TRBJ2-7|NA
CASSSRGYEQYF
TGTGCCAGCAGCTCTAGAGGATACGAGCAGTACTTC
>TRBV28|NA|TRBJ1-5|NA
CASITGFGQPQHF
TGTGCCAGCATTACAGGGTTTGGACAGCCCCAGCATTTT
>TRBV4-2|TRBD1|TRBJ2-7|NA
CASSTQQGDTYEQYF
TGTGCCAGCAGCACACAACAGGGGGACACCTACGAGCAGTACTTC
>TRBV2|NA|TRBJ1-5|NA
CASSLTDRRNQPQHF
TGTGCCAGCAGCCTTACAGACAGGCGTAATCAGCCCCAGCATTTT
>TRBV3-1/TRBV3-2|TRBD2|TRBJ2-7|NA
CASSGDSTGGTYEQYF
TGTGCCAGCAGCGGGGACTCAACGGGAGGCACCTACGAGCAGTACTTC
>TRBV24-1|TRBD1|TRBJ2-1|NA
CATSDGTGRFYNEQFF
TGTGCCACCAGTGATGGGACAGGGCGCTTCTACAATGAGCAGTTCTTC
>TRBV9|TRBD2|TRBJ2-1|NA
CASSTLTSENEQFF
TGTGCCAGCAGCACCCTGACTAGCGAAAATGAGCAGTTCTTC
>TRBV28|TRBD1|TRBJ1-6|NA
CASSIGTVYSPLHF
TGTGCCAGCAGTATCGGGACAGTTTATTCACCCCTCCACTTT
>TRBV15|NA|TRBJ1-2|few
CATWKRTTIFYGYTF
TGTGCCACTTGGAAACGGACAACCATTTTCTATGGCTACACCTTC